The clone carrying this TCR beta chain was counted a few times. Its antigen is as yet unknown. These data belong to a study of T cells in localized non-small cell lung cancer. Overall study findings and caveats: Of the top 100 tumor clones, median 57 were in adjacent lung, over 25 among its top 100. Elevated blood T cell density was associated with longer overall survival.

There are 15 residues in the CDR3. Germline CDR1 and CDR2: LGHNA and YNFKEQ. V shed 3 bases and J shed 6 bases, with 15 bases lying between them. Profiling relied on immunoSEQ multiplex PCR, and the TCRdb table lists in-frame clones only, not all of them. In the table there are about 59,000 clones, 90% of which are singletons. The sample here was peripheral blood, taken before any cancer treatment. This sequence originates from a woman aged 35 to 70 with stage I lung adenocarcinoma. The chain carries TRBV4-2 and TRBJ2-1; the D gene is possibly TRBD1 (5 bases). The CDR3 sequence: CASSQDAADINEQFF. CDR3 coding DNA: TGTGCCAGCAGCCAGGACGCCGCGGACATCAATGAGCAGTTCTTC.